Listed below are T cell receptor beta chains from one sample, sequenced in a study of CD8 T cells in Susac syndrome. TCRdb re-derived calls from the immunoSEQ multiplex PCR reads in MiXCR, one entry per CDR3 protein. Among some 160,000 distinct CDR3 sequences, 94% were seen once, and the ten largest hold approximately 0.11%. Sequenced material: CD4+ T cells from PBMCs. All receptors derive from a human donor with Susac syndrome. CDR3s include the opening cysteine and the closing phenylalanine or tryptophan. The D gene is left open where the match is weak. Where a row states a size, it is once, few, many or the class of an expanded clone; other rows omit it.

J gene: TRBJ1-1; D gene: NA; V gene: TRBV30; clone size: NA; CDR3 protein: CAWRRLGLSEAFF; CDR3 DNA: TGTGCCTGGCGGAGGCTAGGGCTGTCTGAAGCTTTCTTT
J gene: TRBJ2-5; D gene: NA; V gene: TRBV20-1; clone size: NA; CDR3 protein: CSAPRNSQETQYF; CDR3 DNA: TGCAGTGCCCCAAGGAACAGCCAAGAGACCCAGTACTTC
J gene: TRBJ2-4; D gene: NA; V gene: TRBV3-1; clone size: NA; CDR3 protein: CASSQNQGTKNIQYF; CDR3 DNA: TGTGCCAGCAGCCAAAACCAAGGGACTAAAAACATTCAGTACTTC
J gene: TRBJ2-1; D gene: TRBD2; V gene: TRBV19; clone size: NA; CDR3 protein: CATGGRNEQFF; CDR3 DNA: TGTGCCACGGGGGGACGCAATGAGCAGTTCTTC
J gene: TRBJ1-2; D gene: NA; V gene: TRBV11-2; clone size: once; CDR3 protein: CASSLEGLRNYGYTF; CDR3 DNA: TGTGCCAGCAGCTTAGAGGGTTTACGGAACTATGGCTACACCTTC
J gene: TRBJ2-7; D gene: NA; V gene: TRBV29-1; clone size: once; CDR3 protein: CSVETHQQGSYEQYF; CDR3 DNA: TGCAGCGTTGAGACCCACCAACAGGGTTCCTACGAGCAGTACTTC
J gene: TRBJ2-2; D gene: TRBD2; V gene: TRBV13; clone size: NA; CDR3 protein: CASSSSGGEANTGELFF; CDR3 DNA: TGTGCCAGCAGCTCCAGCGGGGGGGAGGCGAACACCGGGGAGCTGTTTTTT
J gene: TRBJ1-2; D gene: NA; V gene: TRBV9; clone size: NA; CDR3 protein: CASSENYGYTF; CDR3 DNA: TGTGCCAGCAGCGAAAACTATGGCTACACCTTC
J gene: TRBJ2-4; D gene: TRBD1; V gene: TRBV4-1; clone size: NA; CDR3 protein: CASSQGTGQGNIQYF; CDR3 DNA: TGCGCCAGCAGCCAAGGGACGGGACAGGGGAACATTCAGTACTTC
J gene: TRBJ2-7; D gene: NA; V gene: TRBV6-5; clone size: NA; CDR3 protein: CASRLLMSSYEQYF; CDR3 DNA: TGTGCCAGCAGGTTACTAATGAGCTCCTACGAGCAGTACTTC
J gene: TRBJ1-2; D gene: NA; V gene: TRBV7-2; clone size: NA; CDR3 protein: CASSGGRSYYGYTF; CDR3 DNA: TGTGCCAGCAGTGGGGGACGGTCCTATTATGGCTACACCTTC
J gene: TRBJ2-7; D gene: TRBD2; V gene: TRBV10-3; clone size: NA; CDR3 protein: CATTAGNPSYEQYF; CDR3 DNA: TGTGCCACCACAGCGGGGAACCCGTCCTACGAGCAGTACTTC
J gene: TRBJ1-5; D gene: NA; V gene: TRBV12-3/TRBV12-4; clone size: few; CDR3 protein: CASSPTGPNQPQHF; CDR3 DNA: TGTGCCAGCAGTCCGACAGGCCCCAATCAGCCCCAGCATTTT
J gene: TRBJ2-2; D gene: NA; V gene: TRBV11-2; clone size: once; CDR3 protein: CASSPTLDGELFF; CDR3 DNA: TGTGCCAGCAGCCCGACACTAGACGGGGAGCTGTTTTTT
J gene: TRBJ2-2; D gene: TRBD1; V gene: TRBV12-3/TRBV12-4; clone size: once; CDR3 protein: CASTTRQGVVGELFF; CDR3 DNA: TGTGCCAGCACCACAAGACAGGGGGTGGTCGGGGAGCTGTTTTTT
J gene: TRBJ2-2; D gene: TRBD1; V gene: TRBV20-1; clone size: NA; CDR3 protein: CSARGQGSTGELFF; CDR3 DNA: TGCAGTGCTAGAGGACAGGGAAGCACCGGGGAGCTGTTTTTT
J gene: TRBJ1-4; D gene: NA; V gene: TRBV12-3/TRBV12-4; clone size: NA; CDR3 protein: CASSLTTAAGELFF; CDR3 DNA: TGTGCCAGCAGTTTAACGACAGCGGCAGGTGAACTGTTTTTT
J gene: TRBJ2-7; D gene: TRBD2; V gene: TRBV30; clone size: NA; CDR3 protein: CAWTLGGGEQYF; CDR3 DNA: TGTGCCTGGACCTTGGGGGGGGGAGAGCAGTACTTC
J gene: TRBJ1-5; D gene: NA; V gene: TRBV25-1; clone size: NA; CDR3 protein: CASSQSGHNQPQHF; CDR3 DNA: TGTGCCAGCAGTCAATCAGGTCACAATCAGCCCCAGCATTTT
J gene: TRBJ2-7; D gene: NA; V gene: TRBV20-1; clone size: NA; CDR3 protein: CSAREALVGEQYF; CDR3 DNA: TGCAGTGCTAGAGAGGCCCTGGTGGGCGAGCAGTACTTC
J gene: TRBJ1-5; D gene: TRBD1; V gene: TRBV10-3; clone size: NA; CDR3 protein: CAIRGQNQPQHF; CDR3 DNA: TGTGCCATCAGGGGACAGAATCAGCCCCAGCATTTT
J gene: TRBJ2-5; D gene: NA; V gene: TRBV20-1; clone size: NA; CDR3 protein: CSALAGSRETQYF; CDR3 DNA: TGCAGTGCTTTAGCCGGGTCGCGGGAGACCCAGTACTTC
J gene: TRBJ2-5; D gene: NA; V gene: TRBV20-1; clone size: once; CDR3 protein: CSAKPDGLQETQYF; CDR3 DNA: TGCAGTGCTAAGCCGGACGGACTCCAAGAGACCCAGTACTTC
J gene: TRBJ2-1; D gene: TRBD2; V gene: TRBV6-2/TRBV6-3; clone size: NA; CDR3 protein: CASSLQLAGGGNEQFF; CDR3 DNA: TGTGCCAGCAGTTTACAGCTAGCGGGGGGTGGTAATGAGCAGTTCTTC
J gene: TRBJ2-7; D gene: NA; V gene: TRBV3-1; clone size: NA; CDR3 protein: CASSNNINEQYF; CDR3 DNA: TGTGCCAGCAGCAACAATATCAACGAGCAGTACTTC
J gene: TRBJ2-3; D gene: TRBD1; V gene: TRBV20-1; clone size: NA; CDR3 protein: CSAWPTGHTQYF; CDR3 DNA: TGCAGTGCCTGGCCGACAGGGCATACGCAGTATTTT
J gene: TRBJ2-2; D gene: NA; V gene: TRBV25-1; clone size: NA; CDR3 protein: CASSEQGQGELFF; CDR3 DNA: TGTGCCAGCAGTGAGCAGGGCCAAGGGGAGCTGTTTTTT
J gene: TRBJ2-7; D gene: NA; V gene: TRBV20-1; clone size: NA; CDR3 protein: CSAAREEQYF; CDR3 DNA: TGCAGTGCTGCCAGGGAGGAGCAGTACTTC
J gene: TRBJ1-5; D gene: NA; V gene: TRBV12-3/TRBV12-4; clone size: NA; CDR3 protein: CASSLARWNQPQHF; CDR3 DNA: TGTGCCAGCAGTTTAGCGCGGTGGAATCAGCCCCAGCATTTT
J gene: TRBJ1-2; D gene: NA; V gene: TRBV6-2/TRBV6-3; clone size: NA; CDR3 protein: CASSRQIGYTF; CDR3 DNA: TGTGCCAGCAGTCGACAGATTGGCTACACCTTC
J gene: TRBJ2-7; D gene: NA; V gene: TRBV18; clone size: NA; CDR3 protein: CASSSPTGPYEQYF; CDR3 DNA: TGTGCCAGCTCATCCCCGACGGGACCCTACGAGCAGTACTTC
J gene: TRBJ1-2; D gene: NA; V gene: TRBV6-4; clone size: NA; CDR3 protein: CASSDERVEYYGYTF; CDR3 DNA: TGTGCCAGCAGTGACGAACGGGTGGAGTACTATGGCTACACCTTC
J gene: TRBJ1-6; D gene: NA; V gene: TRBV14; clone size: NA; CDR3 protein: CASSPLGGGNSPLHF; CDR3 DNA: TGTGCCAGCAGCCCCCTAGGGGGAGGGAATTCACCCCTCCACTTT
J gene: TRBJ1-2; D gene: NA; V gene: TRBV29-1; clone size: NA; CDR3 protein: CSVEGWQDYGYTF; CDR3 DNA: TGCAGCGTTGAAGGCTGGCAGGACTATGGCTACACCTTC
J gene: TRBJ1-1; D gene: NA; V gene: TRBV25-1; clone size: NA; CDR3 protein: CASGKGLETEAFF; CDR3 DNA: TGTGCCAGTGGAAAGGGGTTGGAGACTGAAGCTTTCTTT
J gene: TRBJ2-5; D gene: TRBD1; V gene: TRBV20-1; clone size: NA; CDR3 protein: CSAARGTGGAETQYF; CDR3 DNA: TGCAGTGCTGCTCGAGGGACAGGGGGCGCCGAGACCCAGTACTTC
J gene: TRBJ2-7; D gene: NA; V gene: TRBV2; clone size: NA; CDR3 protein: CASSIRISYEQYF; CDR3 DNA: TGTGCCAGCAGTATAAGGATCTCCTACGAGCAGTACTTC